One and the same sample provided the 19 T cell receptor beta chains below, sequenced in a study of shared clonotypes between healthy human individuals (dated by TCRdb to 2018 to 2021). CD8 naive samples were obtained by positive selection for CCR7 among CD45RO-negative cells, yielding a CD45RA+CCR7+ population from which TemRA cells were excluded. The protocol used for the library was the immunoSEQ multiplex PCR assay. TCRdb's version of the immuneACCESS table is confined to in-frame rearrangements and falls short of the full clone set. An unresolved V gene accounts for under half of the shortfall where checked; the remainder is of unknown origin. The sample has a few million clones on record, about 94% of them singletons. 1.5% to 2% of the sample is held by the ten biggest clonotypes. Sequencing input: naive CD8+ T cells from PBMCs. In light of the paper, this sample's cell subset or site label describes: CD45RA+CCR7+. These receptors were collected from a man between 18 and 35 years old in good health. Some clones in this sample may be carry-over from other donors' samples.

The rearrangement uses TRBV7-9 and TRBJ2-7; tentative D call: TRBD1 (5 bases). The CDR3 runs 14 residues. Germline V gene sequence: CDR1 SEHNR, CDR2 FQNEAQ (reference sequence). The V end lost 1 base, the J end lost 2 bases, and 9 bases lay between the germline ends. The CDR3, as DNA: TGTGCCAGCAGCTTAGGACAGCCTCCCTACGAGCAGTACTTC. Translated, it gives CASSLGQPPYEQYF.

This sequence joins TRBV27 and TRBJ2-7, with 7 bases aligning to TRBD2. From germline, CDR1 is MNHEY and CDR2 SMNVEV (reference sequence). The junction had 12 bases not matched to a gene; V was cut back by 5 bases and J by 2 bases. This CDR3 spans 16 amino acids. The chain's CDR3 is CASSLTSGLAAYEQYF. The DNA for the CDR3 is TGTGCCAGCAGTCTAACGTCTGGGCTAGCGGCCTACGAGCAGTACTTC.

The chain uses TRBV7-9 and TRBJ2-7; D not resolved. This CDR3 spans 12 amino acids. Trimming stripped 3 bases from V and 5 bases from J, with 8 bases between. The germline CDR1 and CDR2 sequences are SEHNR and FQNEAQ (reference sequence). This CDR3 is CASSFVPDEQYF. The DNA for the CDR3 is TGTGCCAGCAGCTTTGTACCGGACGAGCAGTACTTC.

This clone was seen just once. The chain uses TRBV27 and TRBJ2-3; TRBD2 agrees at 7 bases. The CDR3 is made up of 15 amino acids. Germline V gene sequence: CDR1 MNHEY, CDR2 SMNVEV (reference sequence). V gave up 6 bases and J gave up 2 bases; unmatched junction bases: 8. The CDR3 loop is CASRPLAVLTDTQYF. The CDR3, as DNA: TGTGCCAGCAGGCCCCTAGCGGTGCTCACAGATACGCAGTATTTT.

With respect to this clone: Other nucleotide sequences from this sample produce the same CDR3. The rearrangement uses TRBV27 and TRBJ2-7; TRBD1 aligns across 8 bases. V lost 6 bases to trimming and J lost 6 bases; unmatched junction nucleotides: 4. Germline V gene sequence: CDR1 MNHEY, CDR2 SMNVEV (reference sequence). There are 12 residues in the CDR3. The CDR3 region is CASSLTGGEQYF. The DNA for the CDR3 is TGTGCCAGCAGCCTAACAGGGGGCGAGCAGTACTTC.

The rearrangement links TRBV13 to TRBJ2-3; no reliable D call. The CDR3 spans 13 residues. Trimming stripped 7 bases from V and 3 bases from J, with 11 bases between. Looked up from germline, CDR1 is PRHDT and CDR2 is FYEKMQ (reference sequence). The CDR3 spells CASTPPSTDTQYF. CDR3 in DNA: TGTGCCAGCACCCCCCCATCAACAGATACGCAGTATTTT.

Regarding this clone: This CDR3 is also generated by other DNA sequences in the sample. The V call is TRBV6-5, the J call TRBJ2-7, with 7 bases lining up with TRBD1. The V segment lost 4 bases and the J segment 2 bases; nucleotides outside the gene matches: 2. CDR1 and CDR2 (germline): MNHEY, SVGAGI. The CDR3 is 13 amino acids. This chain's CDR3 is CASSSTGAYEQYF. The DNA for the CDR3 is TGTGCCAGCAGTTCTACAGGGGCCTACGAGCAGTACTTC.

This chain links TRBV5-1 with TRBJ2-5; D uncertain. The CDR3 loop spans 14 amino acids. The V end lost 4 bases, the J end lost 1 base, and 11 bases lay between the germline ends. Per the germline V gene, CDR1 is SGHRS and CDR2 is YFSETQ. The CDR3 bases are TGCGCCAGCAGCCCGGTTCGGGCCCAAGAGACCCAGTACTTC. Its translation: CASSPVRAQETQYF. Together with reference TRBV5-1 and TRBJ2-5, the CDR3 gives the full variable domain: KAGVTQTPRYLIKTRGQQVTLSCSPISGHRSVSWYQQTPGQGLQFLFEYFSETQRNKGNFPGRFSGRQFSNSRSEMNVSTLELGDSALYLCASSPVRAQETQYFGPGTRLLVL.

The chain carries TRBV15 and TRBJ1-4; no reliable D call. Germline loops: CDR1 LNHNV, CDR2 YYDKDF (reference sequence). The V gene lost 5 bases and the J gene lost 12 bases, with 16 bases spanning the gap. The length of the CDR3 is 13 residues. DNA for the CDR3: TGTGCCACCAGCGGGCCTTGGAAGCGCGAACTGTTTTTT. This gives the protein CATSGPWKRELFF. The full variable domain, its missing parts supplied by reference TRBV15 and TRBJ1-4, is DAMVIQNPRYQVTQFGKPVTLSCSQTLNHNVMYWYQQKSSQAPKLLFHYYDKDFNNEADTPDNFQSRRPNTSFCFLDIRSPGLGDTAMYLCATSGPWKRELFFGSGTQLSVL.

V and J are TRBV4-1 and TRBJ2-5; D is uncertain. The V end lost 3 bases, the J end lost 7 bases, and 12 bases lay between the germline ends. This CDR3 has 13 amino acids. Germline V gene lookup returns CDR1 MGHRA and CDR2 YSYEKL. CDR3 sequence: CASSHSSSGTQYF. The CDR3 nucleotides read TGCGCCAGCAGCCACAGTAGCTCTGGGACCCAGTACTTC.

The J gene is TRBJ1-1, the V gene TRBV5-1; 7 bases map to TRBD1. Germline loops: CDR1 SGHRS, CDR2 YFSETQ. This CDR3 contains 16 residues. J was trimmed by 5 bases and V by 2 bases; bases with no gene match: 12. This CDR3 is CASSFRQGSGLTEAFF. CDR3 coding DNA: TGCGCCAGCAGCTTCCGACAGGGTTCGGGGTTAACTGAAGCTTTCTTT.

The chain couples TRBV7-9 to TRBJ1-3; TRBD1 might be the D (6 bases). The ends were cut back, 7 bases at V and 2 bases at J, with 21 bases in the middle. This CDR3 comprises 17 residues. The germline V gene encodes CDR1 SEHNR and CDR2 FQNEAQ (reference sequence). The CDR3 DNA reads as TGTGCCAGCACCCCAAGGCAGGGGCCGAAAACTGGAAACACCATATATTTT. Residues: CASTPRQGPKTGNTIYF.

This chain joins TRBV27 and TRBJ2-7; 9 bases match TRBD1. Germline CDR1 and CDR2: MNHEY and SMNVEV (reference sequence). The CDR3 length is 14 residues. The junction had 7 bases not matched to a gene; V was cut back by 6 bases and J by 4 bases. The CDR3 here is CASRTGTGIYEQYF. CDR3 nucleotide sequence: TGTGCCAGCAGAACCGGGACAGGGATTTACGAGCAGTACTTC.

The chain recombines TRBV27 with TRBJ2-3; TRBD1 matches at 8 bases. J was trimmed by 5 bases and V by 2 bases; bases with no gene match: 9. CDR1 and CDR2 from the germline V gene are MNHEY and SMNVEV (reference sequence). This CDR3 is 16 amino acids long. The chain's CDR3 is CASSLRPPGGGDTQYF. The CDR3 nucleotides read TGTGCCAGCAGTTTACGCCCGCCAGGGGGCGGAGATACGCAGTATTTT.

This clone was recorded only once. V and J are TRBV4-3 and TRBJ2-3, with a possible D match to TRBD1 (6 bases). The ends were cut back, 4 bases at V and 0 bases at J, with 11 bases in the middle. This CDR3 is built from 15 residues. The V gene's germline CDR1 is LGHNA and CDR2 YSLEER. In DNA form, the CDR3 reads TGCGCCAGCAGCCCCAGGGGAGATAGCACAGATACGCAGTATTTT. It is translated as CASSPRGDSTDTQYF.

The genes are TRBV11-2 and TRBJ2-3, with unresolved D. The length of the CDR3 is 13 residues. V dropped 2 bases and J dropped 4 bases, with 7 bases sitting between them. Per germline, CDR1 SGHAT and CDR2 FQNNGV. CDR3 loop: CASSLTRADTQYF. In DNA, the CDR3 is TGTGCCAGCAGCTTAACTCGGGCAGATACGCAGTATTTT.

The chain uses TRBV7-6 and TRBJ2-1; 7 nucleotides match TRBD2. CDR1 and CDR2 (germline): SGHVS, FNYEAQ. V dropped 5 bases and J dropped 3; count of bases not matched to a gene: 10. The CDR3 has 16 residues. CDR3 protein: CASSLGRERGYNEQFF. The CDR3 bases are TGTGCCAGCAGCCTAGGGCGGGAGCGGGGCTACAATGAGCAGTTCTTC.

The table lists this clone with a count of one. This chain links TRBV4-1 with TRBJ2-7, with D perhaps matching TRBD2 (5 bases). This CDR3 region has 16 residues. Germline V gene data show CDR1 as MGHRA and CDR2 as YSYEKL. With 0 bases removed from V and 1 base from J, the gap between germline ends came to 13 bases. The CDR3 sequence is CASSQDAGLWSYEQYF. As DNA, the CDR3 is TGCGCCAGCAGCCAAGATGCCGGACTCTGGTCCTACGAGCAGTACTTC.

This chain joins TRBV6-5 and TRBJ2-1; D gene ambiguous. The CDR3 has 13 amino acids. Trimming left V 0 bases short and J 6 bases short, with 6 bases between. Germline lookup yields CDR1 MNHEY and CDR2 SVGAGI. The CDR3: CASSYSRFNEQFF. Written as DNA, the CDR3 is TGTGCCAGCAGTTACTCTAGATTCAATGAGCAGTTCTTC.